Presented here are 21 T cell receptor beta chains from one specimen sequenced in a study of T cell changes during pregnancy in multiple sclerosis. Repertoires were generated with immunoSEQ multiplex PCR, while TCRdb's copy carries only in-frame clones and drops some. Of about 49,000 clones listed, almost 95% are singletons. Sequencing was performed on CD4+ T cells from peripheral blood mononuclear cells, taken in the second trimester of pregnancy. All receptors come from a female donor in good health, enrolled as a control in a pregnancy study.

Concerning this clone: The same CDR3 is also encoded by other DNA sequences in this sample. The rearrangement joins TRBV30 to TRBJ1-5; tentative D call: TRBD1 (5 bases). There are 13 residues in the CDR3. Germline CDR1 GTSNPN, CDR2 SVGIG (reference sequence). Trimming took off 1 base at V and 2 bases at J, with 6 bases between the two ends. The DNA of the CDR3 is TGTGCCTGGAGTGAACAGGGCAATCAGCCCCAGCATTTT. It codes for CAWSEQGNQPQHF.

The chain combines TRBV9 with TRBJ2-7, with 10 bases lining up with TRBD1. Per germline, CDR1 SGDLS and CDR2 YYNGEE. V dropped 5 bases and J dropped 6; count of bases not matched to a gene: 8. The CDR3 totals 14 residues. The CDR3 loop is CASSHGQGDSEQYF. As DNA, the CDR3 is TGTGCCAGCAGTCACGGACAGGGGGATTCCGAGCAGTACTTC.

The genes are TRBV7-8 and TRBJ2-1; 10 bases match TRBD2. With 5 bases clipped from V and 6 bases from J, the junction kept 7 bases outside the gene matches. From germline, CDR1 is SGHVS and CDR2 FQNEAQ. This CDR3 is 15 amino acids long. The CDR3, as DNA: TGTGCCAGCAGCCCTACAGGACTAGCGGCCAATGAGCAGTTCTTC. This gives the protein CASSPTGLAANEQFF.

The chain links TRBV5-6 to TRBJ1-2, with no clear D. The germline V and J ends were trimmed by 0 bases and 6 bases, with 3 bases remaining between them. Germline V gives CDR1 SGHDT, CDR2 YYEEEE. The CDR3 is 11 residues long. CDR3 DNA sequence: TGTGCCAGCAGCTTGGCAAATGGCTACACCTTC. Translation gives CASSLANGYTF.

This chain uses TRBV6-1 with TRBJ2-1; maybe TRBD2 (6 bases). Germline-derived CDR1 and CDR2 are MNHNS and SASEGT. The CDR3 consists of 14 residues. The CDR3 DNA sequence: TGTGGGGGGGACCAGGGTTTCCCCTACAATGAGCAGTTCTTC. Translated, it gives CGGDQGFPYNEQFF.

Comments on this clone: The same CDR3 can be traced to other DNA sequences in this sample. This chain uses TRBV6-5 with TRBJ2-7; 12 bases map to TRBD2. V trimming: 5 bases; J trimming: 2 bases; junction bases outside the gene matches: 4. This CDR3 spans 15 amino acids. CDR1 MNHEY and CDR2 SVGAGI come from the germline V gene. The CDR3 coding sequence is TGTGCCAGCAGTCTAACTAGCGGGGGGACCTACGAGCAGTACTTC. This codes for CASSLTSGGTYEQYF.

There are a few counts of this clone. The V gene is TRBV15, the J gene TRBJ1-5; no clear D gene. V shed 5 bases and J shed 7 bases, with 9 bases lying between them. The CDR3 is made up of 12 amino acids. The germline V gene has CDR1 LNHNV and CDR2 YYDKDF (reference sequence). This CDR3 reads CATSEPGQPQHF. CDR3 DNA sequence: TGTGCCACCAGCGAACCGGGGCAGCCCCAGCATTTT.

J is TRBJ1-5 and V is TRBV7-2, with D possibly TRBD1 on 6 matching bases. Looked up from germline, CDR1 is SGHTA and CDR2 is FQGNSA. This CDR3 has 15 amino acids. The germline V and J ends were trimmed by 6 bases and 3 bases, with 15 bases remaining between them. The CDR3 nucleotides read TGTGCCAGCAGTCCCTCAGGGGTATTCAATCAGCCCCAGCATTTT. It is translated as CASSPSGVFNQPQHF.

The rearrangement links TRBV18 to TRBJ2-6, with D possibly matching TRBD1 (5 bases). The ends were cut back, 0 bases at V and 1 base at J, with 10 bases in the middle. CDR1 is KGHSH and CDR2 is LQKENI in the germline V gene. This CDR3 region has 17 residues. The CDR3 loop reads CASSPPQGWSGANVLTF. The CDR3 DNA sequence: TGTGCCAGCTCACCACCTCAGGGATGGTCTGGGGCCAACGTCCTGACTTTC.

The chain employs TRBV6-1 and TRBJ2-3; perhaps TRBD2 as D (6 bases). The CDR3 spans 12 residues. CDR1 and CDR2 (germline): MNHNS, SASEGT. Trimming took off 6 bases at V and 5 bases at J, with 9 bases between the two ends. This chain's CDR3 is CASRMGGDTQYF. The CDR3 DNA follows: TGTGCCAGCAGGATGGGGGGAGATACGCAGTATTTT.

The genes are TRBV6-5 and TRBJ2-1; D may be TRBD1 (6 bases). This CDR3 is built from 15 residues. Trimming removed 7 bases from V and 0 bases from J, with 13 bases in between. Looked up from germline, CDR1 is MNHEY and CDR2 is SVGAGI. The CDR3 DNA follows: TGTGCCAGCACCGCACAGGGAAGCTCCTACAATGAGCAGTTCTTC. Translated, it gives CASTAQGSSYNEQFF.

The genes are TRBV25-1 and TRBJ2-3; 7 bases are shared with TRBD2. V dropped 3 bases and J dropped 1; count of bases not matched to a gene: 13. Germline loops: CDR1 MGHDK, CDR2 SYGVNS. CDR3 length equals 18 residues. CDR3 coding DNA: TGTGCCAGCAGTGAGGCCCTCGGCGCGGGGGAGGGCACAGATACGCAGTATTTT. This sequence encodes CASSEALGAGEGTDTQYF.

The genes are TRBV9 and TRBJ1-4; D is unresolved. V lost 0 bases, J lost 8 bases, and 14 bases lay in between. The CDR3 is 15 amino acids. CDR1 and CDR2 from the germline V gene are SGDLS and YYNGEE. CDR3 sequence (DNA): TGTGCCAGCAGCGTAGGGAACAGCCGGGAGGAAAAACTGTTTTTT. It encodes CASSVGNSREEKLFF.

As DNA, the CDR3 is TGTGCCAGCAGTGACTCGATCTCGGACAACTACAATGAGCAGTTCTTC. Its translation is CASSDSISDNYNEQFF. This rearrangement joins TRBV6-4 to TRBJ2-1; TRBD1 might be the D (5 bases). Trimming shortened V by 0 bases and J by 3 bases, and 12 bases separated the two germline ends. The CDR3 loop spans 16 amino acids. CDR1 is MRHNA, CDR2 SNTAGT, per germline.

The chain carries TRBV14 and TRBJ1-1; 10 positions match TRBD1. The CDR3 extends over 15 amino acids. Germline V gene data show CDR1 as SGHDN and CDR2 as FVKESK. After removal of 7 bases from V and 1 base from J, the junction contained 6 bases not matched to a gene. The CDR3 DNA reads as TGTGCCAGCAACCGACAGGGGGCCCCGAACACTGAAGCTTTCTTT. Its translation is CASNRQGAPNTEAFF.

The V gene is TRBV2, the J gene TRBJ1-6; TRBD1 is a possible D gene (5 bases). Trimming stripped 7 bases from V and 8 bases from J, with 15 bases between. The CDR3 has 14 amino acids. The V gene's germline CDR1 is SNHLY and CDR2 FYNNEI. The CDR3 sequence: CASKLGEDHSPLHF. Written as DNA, the CDR3 is TGTGCCAGCAAATTGGGGGAGGACCATTCACCCCTCCACTTT.

For the CDR3, the DNA is TGTGCCAGCAGCTTTACTCCCTTTAGAGGCACTGAAGCTTTCTTT. It specifies CASSFTPFRGTEAFF. The chain employs TRBV7-9 and TRBJ1-1; D ambiguous. Trimming left V 3 bases short and J 4 bases short, with 15 bases between. CDR3 length: 15 amino acids. The germline V gene encodes CDR1 SEHNR and CDR2 FQNEAQ (reference sequence).

This clone showed up just once. The J gene is TRBJ2-2, the V gene TRBV6-1; weak D call: TRBD2 (5 bases). The CDR3 spans 14 residues. Per the germline V gene, CDR1 is MNHNS and CDR2 is SASEGT. V was shortened by 11 bases and J by 2 bases, with 15 bases between the two germline ends. The CDR3, as DNA: TGTGCCGCGTCCACCGGGGTAAACACCGGGGAGCTGTTTTTT. Amino acid sequence: CAASTGVNTGELFF.

For the CDR3, the DNA is TGTGCCAGCAGCTTCGGGGACAGGCGCCAAGAGACCCAGTACTTC. Amino acid sequence: CASSFGDRRQETQYF. The chain is built from TRBV7-2 and TRBJ2-5; 8 nucleotides match TRBD1. CDR3 length equals 15 residues. V was clipped by 3 bases and J by 1 base; unmatched bases: 4. Germline CDR1 and CDR2: SGHTA and FQGNSA.

The V and J genes are TRBV2 and TRBJ2-5; 10 bases fit TRBD1. Germline V gene lookup returns CDR1 SNHLY and CDR2 FYNNEI. CDR3 length: 15 residues. V gave up 5 bases and J gave up 5 bases; unmatched junction bases: 8. The CDR3 DNA reads TGTGCCAGCAGTCCCTCGACAGGGGGCTGGGAGACCCAGTACTTC. Its protein is CASSPSTGGWETQYF. Based on the CDR3 plus reference TRBV2 and TRBJ2-5, the full variable domain is EPEVTQTPSHQVTQMGQEVILRCVPISNHLYFYWYRQILGQKVEFLVSFYNNEISEKSEIFDDQFSVERPDGSNFTLKIRSTKLEDSAMYFCASSPSTGGWETQYFGPGTRLLVL.

The J gene is TRBJ2-2, the V gene TRBV11-3; D gene unclear. Germline V gene sequence: CDR1 SGHNT, CDR2 YENEEA. The CDR3 runs to 13 residues. V dropped 6 bases and J dropped 4 bases, with 9 bases sitting between them. The CDR3 DNA reads TGTGCCAGCAGTTATGAGGTCACCGGGGAGCTGTTTTTT. Protein: CASSYEVTGELFF.